This TCR beta chain comes out of a study of Ad26.COV2.S vaccination and SARS-CoV-2 variants. Germline CDR1 reads SGHVS; CDR2 reads FQNEAQ. The CDR3 sequence is 14 residues long. Trimming pared 6 bases from V and 2 bases from J, leaving 14 bases between. TCRdb's copy holds only in-frame clones and misses some; the assay was immunoSEQ multiplex PCR. Altogether fewer than 500,000 clones are present, less than 95% being singletons, with the ten largest covering under 4.5%. Treatment noted: some 20 received Ad26.COV2.S at low or high dose, single or two shots; roughly five received placebo; per-sample allocation not given. The investigators took samples on day 63 after the first vaccine or placebo injection.

The specimen was peripheral blood, collected in a trial of Ad26.COV2.S vaccine versus placebo. The clonotype was recovered from a person aged 18-65 years who received the Ad26.COV2.S COVID-19 vaccine or a placebo. This chain connects TRBV7-8 to TRBJ2-7, with D perhaps assigned TRBD1 or TRBD2 (5 bases each). The CDR3 DNA follows: TGTGCCAGCAGGGCAGGGACCGTAACCTACGAGCAGTACTTC. This sequence encodes CASRAGTVTYEQYF. Variable domain in full (rest from reference TRBV7-8 and TRBJ2-7): GAGVSQSPRYKVAKRGQDVALRCDPISGHVSLFWYQQALGQGPEFLTYFQNEAQLDKSGLPSDRFFAERPEGSVSTLKIQRTQQEDSAVYLCASRAGTVTYEQYFGPGTRLTVT.